The 28 T cell receptor beta chains reported below all come from one sample, sequenced in a study of T cell responses to AZD1222 COVID-19 vaccine. The table came from immunoSEQ multiplex PCR; TCRdb's copy has only in-frame clones and leaves some out. The table includes roughly 50,000 clones, about three quarters detected once. The sequences come from peripheral blood, collected on day 0 of AZD1222 vaccination. These TCRs come from an adult in good health.

The V call is TRBV6-6, the J call TRBJ2-1; 7 bases line up with TRBD1. The trim removed 0 bases at V and 5 bases at J, leaving 7 bases unmatched. The CDR3 contains 16 residues. CDR1 and CDR2 (germline): MNHNY, SVGAGI (reference sequence). The CDR3 DNA follows: TGTGCCAGCAGTTACTCGAATAGACAGGGCAACAATGAGCAGTTCTTC. Protein sequence: CASSYSNRQGNNEQFF.

The chain combines TRBV7-2 with TRBJ2-7; D is perhaps TRBD1 (6 bases). Looked up from germline, CDR1 is SGHTA and CDR2 is FQGNSA. This CDR3 comprises 14 residues. V was cut by 5 bases and J by 0 bases, with 11 bases left in between. CDR3 sequence: CASSPQGSSYEQYF. In DNA, the CDR3 is TGTGCCAGCAGCCCTCAGGGGAGCTCCTACGAGCAGTACTTC.

The V gene is TRBV18, the J gene TRBJ2-7, with TRBD1 matching 11 bases. The CDR3 is made up of 17 amino acids. From germline, CDR1 is KGHSH and CDR2 LQKENI. Unmatched junction bases numbered 6, after V lost 2 bases and J lost 0 bases. CDR3 in amino acids: CASSPVGTGGISYEQYF. CDR3 sequence (DNA): TGTGCCAGCTCACCAGTAGGGACAGGGGGTATCTCCTACGAGCAGTACTTC.

V gene TRBV28 combines with J gene TRBJ2-2; D might be TRBD2 (6 bases). Germline V gene sequence: CDR1 MDHEN, CDR2 SYDVKM. V lost 6 bases and J lost 4, with 15 bases in between. The CDR3 loop spans 15 amino acids. This CDR3 is CASSMTSLGTGELFF. CDR3 sequence (DNA): TGTGCCAGCAGCATGACTAGTTTAGGCACCGGGGAGCTGTTTTTT. Drawing the rest from reference TRBV28 and TRBJ2-2, the complete variable domain is DVKVTQSSRYLVKRTGEKVFLECVQDMDHENMFWYRQDPGLGLRLIYFSYDVKMKEKGDIPEGYSVSREKKERFSLILESASTNQTSMYLCASSMTSLGTGELFFGEGSRLTVL.

The chain couples TRBV2 to TRBJ2-1, with a weak D call TRBD1 (5 bases). Germline CDR1 and CDR2: SNHLY and FYNNEI. The length of the CDR3 is 13 residues. Trimming pared 1 base from V and 4 bases from J, leaving 5 bases between. The CDR3 DNA is TGTGCCAGCAGTGAAGGACAGTACAATGAGCAGTTCTTC. Its protein product is CASSEGQYNEQFF.

The chain links TRBV27 to TRBJ1-1; no clear D. Per the germline V gene, CDR1 is MNHEY and CDR2 is SMNVEV (reference sequence). This CDR3 contains 13 residues. Trimming left V 2 bases short and J 6 bases short, with 10 bases between. The CDR3 protein is CASSLDSRSEAFF. In nucleotides, the CDR3 is TGTGCCAGCAGTTTAGACTCCAGGTCTGAAGCTTTCTTT.

J is TRBJ2-1 and V is TRBV5-1; TRBD1 agrees at 9 bases. Per germline, CDR1 SGHRS and CDR2 YFSETQ. The CDR3 extends over 15 amino acids. The V gene end was trimmed by 6 bases and the J gene end by 5 bases; junction bases not matched to a gene: 9. The CDR3 is CASKPGQGVNNEQFF. CDR3 DNA: TGCGCCAGCAAACCGGGACAGGGCGTCAACAATGAGCAGTTCTTC.

The chain employs TRBV24-1 and TRBJ1-2; D is unclear. The germline V and J ends were trimmed by 0 bases and 6 bases, with 10 bases remaining between them. This CDR3 spans 14 amino acids. The germline V gene has CDR1 KGHDR and CDR2 SFDVKD. CDR3 DNA sequence: TGTGCCACCAGTGATTTGCAAACAAGGGATGGCTACACCTTC. Translated: CATSDLQTRDGYTF.

This chain joins TRBV18 and TRBJ1-3; the D is unclear. Germline CDR1 reads KGHSH; CDR2 reads LQKENI. Trimming took off 3 bases at V and 0 bases at J, with 15 bases between the two ends. The CDR3 spans 17 residues. The CDR3 loop is CASSPSFTRLSGNTIYF. CDR3 DNA sequence: TGTGCCAGCTCACCGTCCTTTACAAGACTCTCTGGAAACACCATATATTTT.

This chain joins TRBV5-1 and TRBJ1-3; a weak D match, TRBD1 (6 bases). The V gene's germline CDR1 is SGHRS and CDR2 YFSETQ. Trimming pared 3 bases from V and 0 bases from J, leaving 13 bases between. The CDR3 is 16 residues long. CDR3 protein: CASSSTPTGSGNTIYF. The CDR3 DNA follows: TGCGCCAGCAGCTCAACCCCGACAGGCTCTGGAAACACCATATATTTT. The variable domain in full, completed from reference TRBV5-1 and TRBJ1-3, reads KAGVTQTPRYLIKTRGQQVTLSCSPISGHRSVSWYQQTPGQGLQFLFEYFSETQRNKGNFPGRFSGRQFSNSRSEMNVSTLELGDSALYLCASSSTPTGSGNTIYFGEGSWLTVV.

This chain uses TRBV10-2 with TRBJ1-4; TRBD1 is a possible D gene (6 bases). V was shortened by 3 bases and J by 8 bases, with 19 bases between the two germline ends. This CDR3 contains 16 residues. Germline values: CDR1 WSHSY, CDR2 SAAADI. The CDR3 spells CASSDGRRGYREKLFF. CDR3 nucleotides: TGCGCCAGCAGTGACGGTCGCAGGGGATATCGAGAAAAACTGTTTTTT.

This chain joins TRBV4-1 and TRBJ2-1, with 8 bases lining up with TRBD1. This CDR3 comprises 17 residues. V trimming: 3 bases; J trimming: 3 bases; junction bases outside the gene matches: 10. Looked up from germline, CDR1 is MGHRA and CDR2 is YSYEKL. This chain's CDR3 is CASSQTPWGQDYNEQFF. In DNA form, the CDR3 reads TGCGCCAGCAGCCAGACGCCTTGGGGACAGGACTACAATGAGCAGTTCTTC.

The chain carries TRBV18 and TRBJ1-5; D is possibly TRBD1 (5 bases). Germline CDR1 reads KGHSH; CDR2 reads LQKENI. Trimming took off 6 bases at V and 5 bases at J, with 14 bases between the two ends. The CDR3 sequence is 14 residues long. CDR3 in DNA: TGTGCCAGCTCTCAGTCGTGGGGCTATCAGCCCCAGCATTTT. It encodes CASSQSWGYQPQHF.

V is TRBV5-1 and J is TRBJ2-2; D may be TRBD1 (5 bases). This CDR3 is 15 amino acids long. Germline CDR1 is SGHRS and CDR2 is YFSETQ. V gave up 0 bases and J gave up 4 bases, with 10 bases separating them. The CDR3 DNA follows: TGCGCCAGCAGCTTGGATGGACATCTCACCGGGGAGCTGTTTTTT. Amino acid sequence: CASSLDGHLTGELFF.

This chain joins TRBV7-9 and TRBJ2-5, with TRBD1 as a possible D gene (5 bases). Deletions cut 6 bases from V and 5 bases from J, with 13 bases between. Germline lookup yields CDR1 SEHNR and CDR2 FQNEAQ (reference sequence). The length of the CDR3 is 13 residues. The CDR3 spells CASSRRKGETQYF. The CDR3 DNA follows: TGTGCCAGCAGTCGCAGAAAGGGGGAGACCCAGTACTTC.

V and J are TRBV14 and TRBJ1-1; D remains ambiguous. The CDR3 is 15 amino acids. The V gene lost 0 bases and the J gene lost 6 bases, with 14 bases spanning the gap. Germline CDR1 SGHDN, CDR2 FVKESK. The CDR3 sequence is CASSQDAINGPEAFF. The CDR3 nucleotides read TGTGCCAGCAGCCAAGATGCCATTAACGGCCCTGAAGCTTTCTTT.

This clone occurred a few times. The V and J genes are TRBV7-9 and TRBJ2-5; D may be TRBD1 (6 bases). This CDR3 is built from 15 residues. Trimming took 4 bases from V and 4 from J, leaving 16 bases between them. Germline V gives CDR1 SEHNR, CDR2 FQNEAQ (reference sequence). In DNA form, the CDR3 reads TGTGCCAGCAGCTCATGGGACACACCTAGAGAGACCCAGTACTTC. Translation: CASSSWDTPRETQYF.

This clone came up once. The J gene is TRBJ1-2, the V gene TRBV25-1, with 7 bases aligning to TRBD1. Germline V CDR1 and CDR2: MGHDK, SYGVNS. V dropped 1 base and J dropped 8; count of bases not matched to a gene: 4. The CDR3 consists of 13 residues. The CDR3 DNA is TGTGCCAGCAGTGAATTGACAGGGTTAGGCTACACCTTC. Its protein product is CASSELTGLGYTF.

The rearrangement uses TRBV19 and TRBJ1-1; D uncertain. V was shortened by 5 bases and J by 7 bases, with 11 bases between the two germline ends. The V gene's germline CDR1 is LNHDA and CDR2 SQIVND (reference sequence). This CDR3 region has 12 residues. CDR3 residues: CASSFLGDEAFF. CDR3 sequence (DNA): TGTGCCAGTAGTTTCCTAGGAGATGAAGCTTTCTTT.

The chain uses TRBV7-9 and TRBJ2-7; 10 positions agree with TRBD2. The junction had 7 bases not matched to a gene; V was cut back by 3 bases and J by 2 bases. This CDR3 comprises 16 residues. Germline V gene sequence: CDR1 SEHNR, CDR2 FQNEAQ (reference sequence). The CDR3 reads CASSFPTSGLAYEQYF. CDR3 coding DNA: TGTGCCAGCAGCTTTCCGACTAGCGGGCTGGCCTACGAGCAGTACTTC.

This chain links TRBV28 with TRBJ1-1; D unclear. V dropped 6 bases and J dropped 0 bases, with 14 bases sitting between them. Germline loops: CDR1 MDHEN, CDR2 SYDVKM. The CDR3 extends over 15 amino acids. The CDR3 is CASRPQVGLNTEAFF. The CDR3 region has the DNA TGTGCCAGCAGGCCCCAAGTTGGGTTGAACACTGAAGCTTTCTTT.

V gene TRBV21-1 combines with J gene TRBJ2-7; the table's D call of TRBD1 was not tested on the DNA. TRBV21-1 represents a pseudogene. The CDR3 spans 15 residues. Written as DNA, the CDR3 is TGTGCCAGCAGCACATCACGGGACAAAGCCTACGAGCAGTACGTC. It is translated as CASSTSRDKAYEQYV.

The CDR3 region has the DNA TGTGCCAGCAGTTATGGGGGATCGAGTCTTTACGAGCAGTACGTC. Translating gives CASSYGGSSLYEQYV. V gene TRBV6-2 or TRBV6-3 combines with J gene TRBJ2-7; D is perhaps TRBD1 or TRBD2 (5 bases each). The germline V and J ends were trimmed by 3 bases and 4 bases, with 16 bases remaining between them. This CDR3 region has 15 residues. In germline, CDR1 is MNHEY, CDR2 SVGEGT.

This clone was found a few times. The chain links TRBV1 to TRBJ2-5; the table gives TRBD2 as D, unverified against the DNA. TRBV1 is a recognized pseudogene. The CDR3 runs to 16 residues. CDR3 residues: CTSSHWRVRDQETQYF. CDR3 DNA: TGCACCAGCAGCCACTGGAGGGTGAGGGACCAAGAGACCCAGTACTTC.

This chain connects TRBV27 to TRBJ2-7, with 7 bases matching TRBD1. Trimming at V came to 3 bases and at J to 2 bases, leaving 10 bases not matched to a gene. The CDR3 runs 16 residues. Germline CDR1 is MNHEY and CDR2 is SMNVEV (reference sequence). The CDR3 DNA sequence: TGTGCCAGCAGTTTTCTAGGGGGCCAGGGCCCCTACGAGCAGTACTTC. It is translated as CASSFLGGQGPYEQYF.

The CDR3 here is CASSEISGSSYNEQFF. The CDR3 DNA follows: TGTGCCAGCAGCGAAATAAGCGGGAGCTCCTACAATGAGCAGTTCTTC. V gene TRBV6-4 combines with J gene TRBJ2-1; 8 positions match TRBD2. CDR1 is MRHNA, CDR2 SNTAGT, per germline. This CDR3 region has 16 residues. V lost 6 bases and J lost 0; bases outside the gene matches: 7.

The V call is TRBV28, the J call TRBJ2-7; D possibly corresponds to TRBD1 (6 bases). The CDR3 runs 18 residues. Trimming took 4 bases from V and 4 from J, leaving 26 bases between them. Germline V gene sequence: CDR1 MDHEN, CDR2 SYDVKM. CDR3 in DNA: TGTGCCAGCAGTTCCGGACCTATAGGGACACCACGTCGGTACGAGCAGTACGTC. The encoded protein is CASSSGPIGTPRRYEQYV.

The chain is built from TRBV5-1 and TRBJ2-2, with D unresolved. Deletions cut 3 bases from V and 3 bases from J, with 9 bases between. CDR1 and CDR2 (germline): SGHRS, YFSETQ. The CDR3 contains 14 residues. CDR3 in DNA: TGCGCCAGCAGCTCGACACGAGACACCGGGGAGCTGTTTTTT. It specifies CASSSTRDTGELFF.